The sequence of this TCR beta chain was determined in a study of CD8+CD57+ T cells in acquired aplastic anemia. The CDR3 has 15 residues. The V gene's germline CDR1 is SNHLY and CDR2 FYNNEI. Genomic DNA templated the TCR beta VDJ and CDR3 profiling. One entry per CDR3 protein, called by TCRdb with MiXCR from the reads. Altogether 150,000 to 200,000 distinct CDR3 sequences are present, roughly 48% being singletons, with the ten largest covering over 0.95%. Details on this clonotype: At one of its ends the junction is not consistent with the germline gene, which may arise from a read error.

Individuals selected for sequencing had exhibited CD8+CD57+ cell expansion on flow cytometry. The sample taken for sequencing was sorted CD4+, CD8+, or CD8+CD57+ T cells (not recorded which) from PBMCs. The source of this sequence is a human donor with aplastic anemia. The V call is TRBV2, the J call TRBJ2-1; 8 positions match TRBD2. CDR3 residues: CASRAAGGSYNGQFF. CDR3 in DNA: TGTGCCAGCAGGGCGGCGGGGGGAAGTTACAATGGGCAGTTCTTC.